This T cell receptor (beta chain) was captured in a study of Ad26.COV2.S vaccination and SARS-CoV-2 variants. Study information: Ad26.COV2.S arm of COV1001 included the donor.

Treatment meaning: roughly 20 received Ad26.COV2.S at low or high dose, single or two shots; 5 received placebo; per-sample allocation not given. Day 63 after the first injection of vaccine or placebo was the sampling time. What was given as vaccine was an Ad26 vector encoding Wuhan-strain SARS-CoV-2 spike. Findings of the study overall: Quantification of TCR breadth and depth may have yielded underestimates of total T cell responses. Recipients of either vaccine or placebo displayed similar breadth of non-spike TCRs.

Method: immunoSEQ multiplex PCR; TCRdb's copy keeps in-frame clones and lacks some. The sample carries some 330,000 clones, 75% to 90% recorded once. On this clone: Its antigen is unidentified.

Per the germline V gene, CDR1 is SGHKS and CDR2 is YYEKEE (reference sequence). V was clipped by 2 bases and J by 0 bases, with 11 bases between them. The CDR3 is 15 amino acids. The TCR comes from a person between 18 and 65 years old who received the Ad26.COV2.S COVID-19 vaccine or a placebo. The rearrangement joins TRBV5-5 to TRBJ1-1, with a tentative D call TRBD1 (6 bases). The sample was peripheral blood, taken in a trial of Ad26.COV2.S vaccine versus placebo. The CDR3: CASSFGRTVNTEAFF. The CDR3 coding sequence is TGTGCCAGCAGCTTCGGGCGGACAGTGAACACTGAAGCTTTCTTT.